Following are 9 T cell receptor beta chains from one sample sequenced in a study of T-cell memory formation after mild COVID-19. TCRdb passed the 5' RACE reads through MiXCR, listing each CDR3 protein once. The sample records 390,000 or so distinct CDR3 sequences, around a sixth being singletons. Sequencing input: PBMCs or a T cell subset sorted from them (not recorded which). The receptors derive from a young man who had mild COVID-19 (a few samples of this study predate the infection). Cell type and time point are not known.

The genes are TRBV7-2 and TRBJ2-1, with 11 bases matching TRBD1. Germline V gives CDR1 SGHTA, CDR2 FQGNSA. After removal of 5 bases from V and 7 bases from J, the junction contained 4 bases not matched to a gene. The CDR3 has 14 amino acids. The CDR3 nucleotides read TGTGCCAGCAGCACCGGACAGGGGGCGAATGAGCAGTTCTTC. Protein product: CASSTGQGANEQFF.

This clonotype has a handful of counts. The V call is TRBV18, the J call TRBJ2-7; D may be TRBD1 (5 bases). V lost 3 bases and J lost 0, with 9 bases in between. The CDR3 loop spans 14 amino acids. The germline gives CDR1 KGHSH, CDR2 LQKENI. This CDR3 reads CASSPGHFSYEQYV. The DNA for the CDR3 is TGTGCCAGCTCACCGGGGCACTTCTCCTACGAGCAGTACGTC.

The chain carries TRBV11-3 and TRBJ2-2; D call uncertain. The germline V and J ends were trimmed by 5 bases and 4 bases, with 8 bases remaining between them. This CDR3 is built from 13 residues. CDR1 is SGHNT and CDR2 is YENEEA in the germline V gene. Here the CDR3 DNA reads TGTGCCAGCAGCCCCGATTCCACCGGGGAGCTGTTTTTT. This translates into CASSPDSTGELFF.

This sequence joins TRBV29-1 and TRBJ1-1; D remains unclear. This CDR3 is built from 11 residues. Trimming took off 7 bases at V and 1 base at J, with 7 bases between the two ends. Germline CDR1 and CDR2: SQVTM and ANQGSEA. CDR3 region: CSAGRNTEAFF. The CDR3 bases are TGCAGCGCCGGGAGGAACACTGAAGCTTTCTTT.

CDR3 in amino acids: CASSQEAFHYPNEQFF. The CDR3, as DNA: TGTGCCAGCAGCCAAGAGGCCTTCCACTATCCCAATGAGCAGTTCTTC. The rearrangement links TRBV3-1 to TRBJ2-1; D is uncertain. The CDR3 extends over 16 amino acids. Germline CDR1 reads LGHDT; CDR2 reads YNNKEL (reference sequence). V was pared by 0 bases and J by 6 bases, with 15 bases between.

This clonotype occurred a few times. V usage is TRBV5-6 and J usage is TRBJ2-5; TRBD2 is a possible D gene (5 bases). Germline CDR1 is SGHDT and CDR2 is YYEEEE. V was trimmed by 4 bases and J by 0 bases, leaving 13 bases between them. The CDR3 loop spans 15 amino acids. The CDR3 bases are TGTGCCAGCAGCCCCACGGGAAAGCACCAAGAGACCCAGTACTTC. Amino acid sequence: CASSPTGKHQETQYF. The entire variable domain, with the rest obtained from reference TRBV5-6 and TRBJ2-5, is as follows: DAGVTQSPTHLIKTRGQQVTLRCSPKSGHDTVSWYQQALGQGPQFIFQYYEEEERQRGNFPDRFSGHQFPNYSSELNVNALLLGDSALYLCASSPTGKHQETQYFGPGTRLLVL.

The V and J genes are TRBV20-1 and TRBJ2-7; 7 bases are shared with TRBD1. In germline, CDR1 is DFQATT, CDR2 SNEGSKA (reference sequence). J lost 2 bases, V lost 6 bases, and 10 bases had no gene match. CDR3 size: 14 residues. The CDR3 loop reads CSAASGTATYEQYF. The CDR3 nucleotides are TGCAGTGCAGCCTCCGGGACAGCCACCTACGAGCAGTACTTC.

This chain joins TRBV10-3 and TRBJ1-1; 8 bases map to TRBD1. Germline CDR1 reads ENHRY; CDR2 reads SYGVKD. J gave up 1 base and V 10 bases, and 5 bases lay outside the gene matches. The CDR3 contains 13 residues. The CDR3 DNA reads TGTGCCACCAAGACAGGGGCGAACACTGAAGCTTTCTTT. Amino acids: CATKTGANTEAFF.

The V call is TRBV20-1, the J call TRBJ2-5, with 7 bases fitting TRBD2. Germline V gives CDR1 DFQATT, CDR2 SNEGSKA (reference sequence). Losses at the gene ends were 0 bases for V and 5 bases for J; bases not matched to a gene: 12. CDR3 length equals 16 residues. CDR3 sequence reads: CSARDRSPAGDETQYF. Written as DNA, the CDR3 is TGCAGTGCTAGAGATCGGTCCCCGGCGGGGGACGAGACCCAGTACTTC.